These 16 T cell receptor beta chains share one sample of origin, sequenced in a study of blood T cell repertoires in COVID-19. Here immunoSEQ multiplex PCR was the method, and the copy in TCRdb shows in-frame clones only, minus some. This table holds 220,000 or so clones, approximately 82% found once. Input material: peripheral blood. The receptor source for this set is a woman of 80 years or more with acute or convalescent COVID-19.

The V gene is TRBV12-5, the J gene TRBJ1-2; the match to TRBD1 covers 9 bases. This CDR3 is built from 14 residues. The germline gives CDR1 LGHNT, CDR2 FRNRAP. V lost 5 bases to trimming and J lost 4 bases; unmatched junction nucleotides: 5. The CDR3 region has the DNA TGTGCTAGTGGTAACCCGGACAGGGGCTATGGCTACACCTTC. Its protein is CASGNPDRGYGYTF.

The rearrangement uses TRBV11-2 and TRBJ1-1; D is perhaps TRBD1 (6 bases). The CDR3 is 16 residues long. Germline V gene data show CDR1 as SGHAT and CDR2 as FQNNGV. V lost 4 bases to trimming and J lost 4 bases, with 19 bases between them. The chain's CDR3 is CASSSKQGIRTTEAFF. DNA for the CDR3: TGTGCCAGCAGCTCCAAACAGGGCATCAGGACCACTGAAGCTTTCTTT.

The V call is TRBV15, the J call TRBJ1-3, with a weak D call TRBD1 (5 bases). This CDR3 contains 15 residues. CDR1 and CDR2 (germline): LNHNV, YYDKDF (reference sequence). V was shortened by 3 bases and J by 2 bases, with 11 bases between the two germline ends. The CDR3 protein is CATSREGSPGNTIYF. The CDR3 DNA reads TGTGCCACCAGCAGGGAGGGGTCCCCTGGAAACACCATATATTTT.

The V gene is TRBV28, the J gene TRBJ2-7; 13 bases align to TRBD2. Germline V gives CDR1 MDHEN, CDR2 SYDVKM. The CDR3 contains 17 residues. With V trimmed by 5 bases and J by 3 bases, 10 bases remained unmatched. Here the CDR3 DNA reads TGTGCCAGCAGTCCCGGGAAACTAGCGGGAGGGTTCTACGAGCAGTACTTC. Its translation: CASSPGKLAGGFYEQYF.

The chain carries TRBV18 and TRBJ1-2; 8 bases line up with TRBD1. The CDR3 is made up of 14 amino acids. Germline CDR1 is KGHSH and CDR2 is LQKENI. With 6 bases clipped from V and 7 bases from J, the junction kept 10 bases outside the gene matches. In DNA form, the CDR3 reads TGTGCCAGCTCCCCGGATACAGGGGGGGCTGGCTACACCTTC. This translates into CASSPDTGGAGYTF.

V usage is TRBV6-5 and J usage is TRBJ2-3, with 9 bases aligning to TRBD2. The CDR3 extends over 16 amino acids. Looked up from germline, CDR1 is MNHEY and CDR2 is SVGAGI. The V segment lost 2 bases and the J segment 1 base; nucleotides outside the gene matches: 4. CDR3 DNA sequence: TGTGCCAGCAGTTACGGCGGGAGGGCCGGCACAGATACGCAGTATTTT. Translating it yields CASSYGGRAGTDTQYF.

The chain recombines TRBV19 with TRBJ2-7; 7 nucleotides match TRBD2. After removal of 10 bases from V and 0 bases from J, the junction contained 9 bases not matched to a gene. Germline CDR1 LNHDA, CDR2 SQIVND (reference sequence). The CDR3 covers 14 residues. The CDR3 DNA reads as TGTGCCACCCGGCCTCTAGCGGACTCCTACGAGCAGTACTTC. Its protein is CATRPLADSYEQYF.

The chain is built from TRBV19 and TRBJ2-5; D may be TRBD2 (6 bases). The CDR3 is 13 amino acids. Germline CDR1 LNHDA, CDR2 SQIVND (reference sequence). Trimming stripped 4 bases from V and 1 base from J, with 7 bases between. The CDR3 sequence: CASSSGAQETQYF. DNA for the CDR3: TGTGCCAGTAGTAGCGGGGCCCAAGAGACCCAGTACTTC.

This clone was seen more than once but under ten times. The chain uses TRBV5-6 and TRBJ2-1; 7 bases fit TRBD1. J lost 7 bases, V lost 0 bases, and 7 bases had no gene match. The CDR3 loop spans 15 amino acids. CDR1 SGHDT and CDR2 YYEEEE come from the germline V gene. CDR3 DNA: TGTGCCAGCAGCTTGGGGGGACAGTGGACAAATGAGCAGTTCTTC. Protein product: CASSLGGQWTNEQFF.

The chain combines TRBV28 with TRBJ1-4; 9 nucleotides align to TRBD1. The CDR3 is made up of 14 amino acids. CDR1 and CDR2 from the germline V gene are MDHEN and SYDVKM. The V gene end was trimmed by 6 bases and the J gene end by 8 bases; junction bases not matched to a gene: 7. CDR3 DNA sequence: TGTGCCAGCAGATACACAGGGGGCGACGAAAAACTGTTTTTT. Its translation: CASRYTGGDEKLFF.

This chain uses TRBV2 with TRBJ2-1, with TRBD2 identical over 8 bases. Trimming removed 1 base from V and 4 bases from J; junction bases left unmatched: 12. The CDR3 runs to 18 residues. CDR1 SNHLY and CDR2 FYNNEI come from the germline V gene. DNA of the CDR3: TGTGCCAGCAGTGAAGATTTCGGGCGGGGGGACCTATACAATGAGCAGTTCTTC. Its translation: CASSEDFGRGDLYNEQFF.

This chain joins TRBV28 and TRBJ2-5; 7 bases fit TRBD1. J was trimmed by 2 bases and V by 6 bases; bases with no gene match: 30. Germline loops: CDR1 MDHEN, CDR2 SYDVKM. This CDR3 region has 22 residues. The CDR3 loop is CASSTLRVYDRVVTTTQETQYF. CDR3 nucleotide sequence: TGTGCCAGCAGCACTCTACGCGTATACGACAGGGTAGTGACAACTACTCAAGAGACCCAGTACTTC.

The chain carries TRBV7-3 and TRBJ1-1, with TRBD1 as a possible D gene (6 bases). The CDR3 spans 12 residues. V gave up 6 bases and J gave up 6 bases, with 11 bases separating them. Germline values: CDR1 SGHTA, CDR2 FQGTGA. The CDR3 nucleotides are TGTGCCAGCAGTTTTGGACAGTCTGAAGCTTTCTTT. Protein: CASSFGQSEAFF.

The chain's CDR3 is CASSPGPRIGYTF. The CDR3 DNA reads TGTGCCAGCAGCCCAGGCCCCAGGATAGGCTACACCTTC. The V gene is TRBV28, the J gene TRBJ1-2; no reliable D call. Germline V gene lookup returns CDR1 MDHEN and CDR2 SYDVKM. The length of the CDR3 is 13 residues. V was cut by 6 bases and J by 8 bases, with 16 bases left in between.

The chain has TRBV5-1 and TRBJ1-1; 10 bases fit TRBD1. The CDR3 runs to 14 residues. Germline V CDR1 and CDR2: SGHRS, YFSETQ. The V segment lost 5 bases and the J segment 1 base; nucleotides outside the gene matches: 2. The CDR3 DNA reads TGCGCCAGCAGGGGGACAGGGGAGAACACTGAAGCTTTCTTT. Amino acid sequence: CASRGTGENTEAFF. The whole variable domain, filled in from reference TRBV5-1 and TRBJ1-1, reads KAGVTQTPRYLIKTRGQQVTLSCSPISGHRSVSWYQQTPGQGLQFLFEYFSETQRNKGNFPGRFSGRQFSNSRSEMNVSTLELGDSALYLCASRGTGENTEAFFGQGTRLTVV.

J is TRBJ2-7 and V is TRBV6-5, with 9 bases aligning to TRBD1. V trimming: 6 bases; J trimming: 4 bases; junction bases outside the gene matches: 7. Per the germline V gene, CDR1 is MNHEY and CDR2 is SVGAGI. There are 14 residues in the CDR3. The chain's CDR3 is CASSLDRGLYEQYF. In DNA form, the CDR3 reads TGTGCCAGCAGCTTGGACAGGGGTCTATACGAGCAGTACTTC.